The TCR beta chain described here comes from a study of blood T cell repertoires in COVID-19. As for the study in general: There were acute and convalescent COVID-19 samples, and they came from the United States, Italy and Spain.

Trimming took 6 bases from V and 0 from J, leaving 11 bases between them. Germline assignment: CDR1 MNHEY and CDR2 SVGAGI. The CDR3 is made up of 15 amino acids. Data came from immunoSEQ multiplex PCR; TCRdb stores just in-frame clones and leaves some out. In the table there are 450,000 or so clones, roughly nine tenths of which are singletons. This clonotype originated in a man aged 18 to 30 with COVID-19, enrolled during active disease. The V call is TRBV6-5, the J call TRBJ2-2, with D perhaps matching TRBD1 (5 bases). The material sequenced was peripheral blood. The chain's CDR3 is CASSRQITNTGELFF. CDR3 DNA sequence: TGTGCCAGCAGCCGACAGATTACGAACACCGGGGAGCTGTTTTTT.